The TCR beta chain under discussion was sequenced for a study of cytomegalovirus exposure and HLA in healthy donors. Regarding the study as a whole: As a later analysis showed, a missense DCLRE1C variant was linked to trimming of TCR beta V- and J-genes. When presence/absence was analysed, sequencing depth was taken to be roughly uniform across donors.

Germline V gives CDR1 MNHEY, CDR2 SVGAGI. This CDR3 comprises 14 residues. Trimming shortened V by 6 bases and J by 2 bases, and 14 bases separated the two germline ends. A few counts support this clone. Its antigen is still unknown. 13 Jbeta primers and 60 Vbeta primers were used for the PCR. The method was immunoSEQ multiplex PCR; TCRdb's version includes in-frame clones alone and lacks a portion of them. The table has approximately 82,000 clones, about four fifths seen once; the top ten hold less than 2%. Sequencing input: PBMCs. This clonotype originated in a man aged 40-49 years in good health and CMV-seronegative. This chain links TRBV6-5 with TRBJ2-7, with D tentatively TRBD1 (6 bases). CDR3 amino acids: CASRTGTRPYEQYF. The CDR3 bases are TGTGCCAGCAGAACCGGGACACGACCCTACGAGCAGTACTTC.